The 30 T cell receptor beta chains in this list originate from one sample, sequenced in a study. Using its own MiXCR run on the RT-PCR reads, TCRdb lists one record per CDR3 protein. The data show around 700,000 distinct CDR3 sequences, approximately 14% seen once. Sequenced input: memory CD4+ T cells from blood. Receptors originate from a female donor in good health, serving as a healthy control.

The V gene is TRBV10-3, the J gene TRBJ2-1, with D possibly matching TRBD1 (7 bases). Germline V gene data show CDR1 as ENHRY and CDR2 as SYGVKD. This CDR3 has 15 residues. Trimming removed 6 bases from V and 10 bases from J, with 22 bases in between. CDR3 coding DNA: TGTGCCATCAGATCAGGGGGGACACCAAGTGGAGAGCAGTTCTTC. This gives the protein CAIRSGGTPSGEQFF.

This clonotype came up many times. The rearrangement joins TRBV20-1 to TRBJ2-7; 9 bases align to TRBD1. V was pared by 3 bases and J by 1 base, with 4 bases of the junction left unmatched. The CDR3 is 14 residues long. Germline V gives CDR1 DFQATT, CDR2 SNEGSKA (reference sequence). The CDR3 region has the DNA TGCAGTGCTAGTACGGGACAGGGTTCCTACGAGCAGTACTTC. Amino acids: CSASTGQGSYEQYF.

The J gene is TRBJ1-1, the V gene TRBV9, with TRBD1 matching 7 bases. Trimming removed 4 bases from V and 1 base from J; junction bases left unmatched: 13. The CDR3 is 17 amino acids. Germline assignment: CDR1 SGDLS and CDR2 YYNGEE. CDR3 sequence reads: CASSRSDGRGRNTEAFF. CDR3 bases: TGTGCCAGCAGCCGGTCGGACGGCAGGGGGAGGAACACTGAAGCTTTCTTT.

This clonotype came up many times. This chain uses TRBV12-3 or TRBV12-4 with TRBJ2-7; TRBD1 aligns across 7 bases. The CDR3 totals 15 residues. The ends lost 5 bases at V and 6 bases at J; junction bases unmatched: 13. The CDR3 DNA sequence: TGTGCCAGCAGTCGGAACCCGGACAGGTCGCTCGAGCAGTACTTC. Its protein product is CASSRNPDRSLEQYF.

This clonotype has more than one count but fewer than ten. The chain links TRBV24-1 to TRBJ1-2; no clear D. Germline V lookup: CDR1 KGHDR, CDR2 SFDVKD. The CDR3 length is 12 residues. Trimming shortened V by 6 bases and J by 4 bases, and 8 bases separated the two germline ends. The CDR3 DNA is TGTGCCACCAGTTCCTATGGCTATGGCTACACCTTC. Its translation is CATSSYGYGYTF.

This clonotype was seen repeatedly, ten times or more. The chain employs TRBV10-3 and TRBJ2-5; D unclear. The CDR3 is 15 amino acids. CDR1 is ENHRY and CDR2 is SYGVKD in the germline V gene. Trimming cost V 4 bases and J 1 base, with 13 bases left between them. The CDR3 DNA sequence: TGTGCCATCAGTGGAGGTGCAGGAACCCAAGAGACCCAGTACTTC. Residues: CAISGGAGTQETQYF.

The chain recombines TRBV15 with TRBJ1-5; no reliable D call. Germline CDR1 reads LNHNV; CDR2 reads YYDKDF (reference sequence). This CDR3 is built from 15 residues. V dropped 1 base and J dropped 7 bases, with 14 bases sitting between them. The CDR3 bases are TGTGCCACCAGCAGAGGGACCACGGGGAACCAGCCCCAGCATTTT. Its translation: CATSRGTTGNQPQHF.

This clonotype was picked up a small number of times. CDR3 nucleotide sequence: TGTGCCAGCAGTGAGACAGAAATAAGCTCCTACGAGCAGTACTTC. It codes for CASSETEISSYEQYF. The V call is TRBV12-3 or TRBV12-4, the J call TRBJ2-7, with D tentatively TRBD1 (5 bases). V was clipped by 5 bases and J by 0 bases, with 14 bases between them. This CDR3 contains 15 residues.

V usage is TRBV12-3 or TRBV12-4 and J usage is TRBJ1-3; weak D call: TRBD1 (6 bases). This CDR3 has 15 residues. Trimming cost V 0 bases and J 2 bases, with 8 bases left between them. CDR3 sequence: CASSLAGGAGNTIYF. The DNA of the CDR3 is TGTGCCAGCAGTTTAGCAGGGGGGGCTGGAAACACCATATATTTT.

This clonotype has only a few counts. This chain links TRBV25-1 with TRBJ2-3; a possible D gene is TRBD2 (5 bases). Germline V gene lookup returns CDR1 MGHDK and CDR2 SYGVNS. V lost 2 bases and J lost 8, with 17 bases in between. The CDR3 covers 15 residues. The CDR3 DNA reads as TGTGCCAGCAGTGAAGGCGGAGCGGCGGGTGTTACGCAGTATTTT. Amino acids: CASSEGGAAGVTQYF.

The sample holds a few counts of this clonotype. This rearrangement joins TRBV5-6 to TRBJ2-3; 7 positions match TRBD1. CDR1 and CDR2 (germline): SGHDT, YYEEEE. J gave up 4 bases and V 1 base, and 12 bases lay outside the gene matches. The CDR3 runs to 17 residues. Here the CDR3 reads CASSLKGTVFNPDTQYF. The CDR3 DNA reads TGTGCCAGCAGCTTGAAAGGGACAGTGTTCAATCCAGATACGCAGTATTTT.

This clonotype occurred many times. The rearrangement links TRBV7-2 to TRBJ2-3, with no clear D. The CDR3 is 17 residues long. Germline assignment: CDR1 SGHTA and CDR2 FQGNSA. Trimming removed 4 bases from V and 0 bases from J, with 17 bases in between. CDR3 loop: CASSWRGGETSTDTQYF. The CDR3 nucleotides are TGTGCCAGCAGCTGGAGAGGTGGAGAAACTAGCACAGATACGCAGTATTTT.

The chain combines TRBV2 with TRBJ2-6; D might be TRBD1 (5 bases). The CDR3 loop spans 17 amino acids. Deletions cut 7 bases from V and 0 bases from J, with 16 bases between. Germline lookup yields CDR1 SNHLY and CDR2 FYNNEI. The CDR3 sequence is CASKAGLTLSGANVLTF. CDR3 DNA: TGTGCCAGCAAGGCAGGGCTTACCCTCTCTGGGGCCAACGTCCTGACTTTC.

CDR3: CASSERLHTDTQYF. CDR3 nucleotide sequence: TGTGCCAGCAGCGAGCGACTACACACAGATACGCAGTATTTT. V usage is TRBV9 and J usage is TRBJ2-3; tentatively, D is TRBD2 (5 bases). CDR1 and CDR2 from the germline V gene are SGDLS and YYNGEE. V was shortened by 3 bases and J by 2 bases, with 10 bases between the two germline ends. The CDR3 loop spans 14 amino acids.

The chain is built from TRBV2 and TRBJ1-1, with no clear D. The CDR3 extends over 13 amino acids. V gave up 10 bases and J gave up 1 base, with 13 bases separating them. From germline, CDR1 is SNHLY and CDR2 FYNNEI. This chain's CDR3 is CATRFDGNTEAFF. CDR3 sequence (DNA): TGTGCCACCCGGTTCGATGGGAACACTGAAGCTTTCTTT.

This chain connects TRBV19 to TRBJ2-3; perhaps TRBD1 as D (5 bases). Trimming pared 3 bases from V and 4 bases from J, leaving 11 bases between. The CDR3 runs 14 residues. CDR1 and CDR2 (germline): LNHDA, SQIVND (reference sequence). The CDR3 here is CASSIRVGADTQYF. For the CDR3, the DNA is TGTGCCAGTAGTATCCGGGTAGGGGCAGATACGCAGTATTTT. The variable domain in full, completed from reference TRBV19 and TRBJ2-3, reads DGGITQSPKYLFRKEGQNVTLSCEQNLNHDAMYWYRQDPGQGLRLIYYSQIVNDFQKGDIAEGYSVSREKKESFPLTVTSAQKNPTAFYLCASSIRVGADTQYFGPGTRLTVL.

This clonotype has more than one count but fewer than ten. The V call is TRBV20-1, the J call TRBJ1-1; TRBD1 aligns across 8 bases. Germline CDR1 is DFQATT and CDR2 is SNEGSKA (reference sequence). The V gene end was trimmed by 5 bases and the J gene end by 7 bases; junction bases not matched to a gene: 6. The CDR3 loop spans 12 amino acids. The CDR3 is CSAPGQASEAFF. In nucleotides, the CDR3 is TGCAGTGCTCCGGGACAGGCCAGTGAAGCTTTCTTT.

This clonotype was counted between two and nine times. The V call is TRBV7-2, the J call TRBJ1-2; D unresolved. Germline CDR1 SGHTA, CDR2 FQGNSA. This CDR3 comprises 15 residues. The V and J ends lost 5 bases and 4 bases respectively, with 17 bases between them. The CDR3, as DNA: TGTGCCAGCAGCAAAGACCAGGAGGCGGGCTATGGCTACACCTTC. Residues: CASSKDQEAGYGYTF.

Remarks on this clonotype: A clone one base away is much larger, so this may be a read error. This chain joins TRBV29-1 and TRBJ2-1, with unresolved D. The CDR3 is made up of 12 amino acids. The germline V gene has CDR1 SQVTM and CDR2 ANQGSEA. DNA of the CDR3: TGCAGCGCCTCAGTGCAACGCAATGAGCAGTTATTC. Translation: CSASVQRNEQLF.

The table lists this clonotype with many counts. The chain uses TRBV12-3 or TRBV12-4 and TRBJ1-2; D ambiguous. Deletions cut 5 bases from V and 2 bases from J, with 6 bases between. The CDR3 is 12 residues long. CDR3 sequence: CASSPLNYGYTF. Written as DNA, the CDR3 is TGTGCCAGCAGTCCGTTGAACTATGGCTACACCTTC.

This clonotype turned up a few times. V usage is TRBV7-2 and J usage is TRBJ2-7, with D perhaps matching TRBD2 (5 bases). Trimming left V 5 bases short and J 2 bases short, with 13 bases between. The germline V gene has CDR1 SGHTA and CDR2 FQGNSA. This CDR3 is 14 amino acids long. DNA of the CDR3: TGTGCCAGCAGCCCTTTTAGCGATACCTACGAGCAGTACTTC. This sequence encodes CASSPFSDTYEQYF. Full variable domain (outside the CDR3, taken from reference TRBV7-2 and TRBJ2-7): GAGVSQSPSNKVTEKGKDVELRCDPISGHTALYWYRQSLGQGLEFLIYFQGNSAPDKSGLPSDRFSAERTGGSVSTLTIQRTQQEDSAVYLCASSPFSDTYEQYFGPGTRLTVT.

The rearrangement uses TRBV5-6 and TRBJ1-2; 8 bases map to TRBD1. CDR1 is SGHDT, CDR2 YYEEEE, per germline. The CDR3 runs to 15 residues. Germline trimming cut 0 bases from V and 2 bases from J; bases unmatched to any gene: 3. The chain's CDR3 is CASSLVGDRNYGYTF. CDR3 in DNA: TGTGCCAGCAGCTTGGTGGGGGACAGGAACTATGGCTACACCTTC.

The sample holds many counts of this clonotype. J is TRBJ2-7 and V is TRBV5-1; D is possibly TRBD1 or TRBD2 (5 bases each). There are 14 residues in the CDR3. Looked up from germline, CDR1 is SGHRS and CDR2 is YFSETQ. V shed 1 base and J shed 2 bases, with 10 bases lying between them. DNA for the CDR3: TGCGCCAGCAGCTTGTGGGACCAAGCCTACGAGCAGTACTTC. Encoded protein: CASSLWDQAYEQYF.

V gene TRBV7-2 combines with J gene TRBJ2-1; D is perhaps TRBD1 (5 bases). CDR1 and CDR2 from the germline V gene are SGHTA and FQGNSA. The CDR3 has 14 residues. V was trimmed by 0 bases and J by 15 bases, leaving 18 bases between them. CDR3 DNA sequence: TGTGCCAGCAGCTTAGCGCTCGAAGGGGCGTCTCCGTTCTTC. It specifies CASSLALEGASPFF.

The genes are TRBV12-3 or TRBV12-4 and TRBJ2-2, with 9 bases aligning to TRBD1. Unmatched junction bases numbered 4, after V lost 1 base and J lost 4 bases. The CDR3 contains 16 residues. CDR3 sequence: CASSLGGTGSTGELFF. CDR3 coding DNA: TGTGCCAGCAGTTTAGGGGGGACAGGGAGCACCGGGGAGCTGTTTTTT.

This clonotype was recorded many times. This chain's CDR3 is CSEHSGDTEAFF. For the CDR3, the DNA is TGCAGCGAGCATTCGGGGGACACTGAAGCTTTCTTT. This chain links TRBV29-1 with TRBJ1-1; maybe TRBD1 (5 bases). The CDR3 consists of 12 residues. Germline-derived CDR1 and CDR2 are SQVTM and ANQGSEA. Trimming took off 7 bases at V and 3 bases at J, with 12 bases between the two ends. Looking up the rest from reference TRBV29-1 and TRBJ1-1 gives the full variable domain: SAVISQKPSRDICQRGTSLTIQCQVDSQVTMMFWYRQQPGQSLTLIATANQGSEATYESGFVIDKFPISRPNLTFSTLTVSNMSPEDSSIYLCSEHSGDTEAFFGQGTRLTVV.

The CDR3 bases are TGTGCCACCAAGGGGGGAGCAGAACACACCGGGGAGCTGTTTTTT. Translation gives CATKGGAEHTGELFF. The chain combines TRBV6-5 with TRBJ2-2; D is tentatively TRBD1 or TRBD2 (6 bases each). CDR1 is MNHEY and CDR2 is SVGAGI in the germline V gene. The V and J ends lost 10 bases and 3 bases respectively, with 18 bases between them. This CDR3 region has 15 residues.

The chain recombines TRBV20-1 with TRBJ2-3; possibly TRBD2 for D (5 bases). The length of the CDR3 is 16 residues. Germline lookup yields CDR1 DFQATT and CDR2 SNEGSKA (reference sequence). Trimming pared 0 bases from V and 4 bases from J, leaving 17 bases between. Here the CDR3 reads CSARDPVKGVADTQYF. The CDR3 DNA follows: TGCAGTGCTAGAGATCCGGTAAAGGGAGTTGCAGATACGCAGTATTTT.

This rearrangement joins TRBV27 to TRBJ2-1, with D possibly being TRBD2 (6 bases). V gave up 5 bases and J gave up 9 bases, with 14 bases separating them. The CDR3 length is 13 residues. CDR1 is MNHEY, CDR2 SMNVEV, per germline (reference sequence). In DNA, the CDR3 is TGTGCCAGCAGTGGGACGACTAGGGGTGAGCAGTTCTTC. Its translation is CASSGTTRGEQFF.

The chain has TRBV15 and TRBJ1-4; maybe TRBD1 (6 bases). Trimming removed 4 bases at V and 11 bases at J, with 14 bases between. The CDR3 spans 13 residues. Germline values: CDR1 LNHNV, CDR2 YYDKDF (reference sequence). CDR3 bases: TGTGCCACCAGCACAGGGGTAGAAGACAAACTGTTTTTT. Residues: CATSTGVEDKLFF.